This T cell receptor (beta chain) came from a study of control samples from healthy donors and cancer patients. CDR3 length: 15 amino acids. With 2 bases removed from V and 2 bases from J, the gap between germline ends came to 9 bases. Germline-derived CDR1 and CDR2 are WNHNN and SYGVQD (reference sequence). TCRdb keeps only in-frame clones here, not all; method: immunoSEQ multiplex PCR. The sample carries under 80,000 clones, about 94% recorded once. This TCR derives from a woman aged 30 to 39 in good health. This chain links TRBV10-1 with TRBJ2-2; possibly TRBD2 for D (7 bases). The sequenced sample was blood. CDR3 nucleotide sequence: TGCGCCAGCAGTGAGCGGGGGGCAAACACCGGGGAGCTGTTTTTT. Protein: CASSERGANTGELFF.